The 25 T cell receptor beta chains given below trace back to one sample, sequenced in a study of T cell repertoires and HLA-DP antigens. These receptors' antigens are unknown. Data came from immunoSEQ multiplex PCR; TCRdb stores just in-frame clones and leaves some out. Among 65,000 to 95,000 clones listed, roughly 75% were seen once. Sequencing was performed on CD4+ T cells from PBMCs. These TCRs come from a man between 60 and 70 years old in good health and CMV-seronegative.

The V gene is TRBV12-5, the J gene TRBJ1-1, with 7 bases matching TRBD1. The CDR3 runs to 14 residues. Trimming took 1 base from V and 4 from J; bases not matched to a gene: 3. Germline values: CDR1 LGHNT, CDR2 FRNRAP. The CDR3 protein is CASGLGQGGTEAFF. In DNA form, the CDR3 reads TGTGCTAGTGGTTTGGGGCAGGGGGGCACTGAAGCTTTCTTT.

Sample share makes this clone medium-sized. This sequence joins TRBV19 and TRBJ1-1; D is unclear. CDR3 length equals 13 residues. The V end was cut by 5 bases, the J end by 4 bases, with 11 bases between. Germline V CDR1 and CDR2: LNHDA, SQIVND (reference sequence). CDR3 DNA: TGTGCCAGTAGTCGAGGACTTACCACTGAAGCTTTCTTT. It yields the protein CASSRGLTTEAFF.

The chain carries TRBV18 and TRBJ2-3; the D gene is possibly TRBD2 (6 bases). Germline loops: CDR1 KGHSH, CDR2 LQKENI. V lost 4 bases to trimming and J lost 2 bases, with 19 bases between them. CDR3 length: 17 residues. The chain's CDR3 is CASSRLPSLALTDTQYF. DNA for the CDR3: TGTGCCAGCTCACGCCTCCCCTCTCTAGCGCTCACAGATACGCAGTATTTT.

V usage is TRBV28 and J usage is TRBJ2-4; D is uncertain. The CDR3 spans 15 residues. Germline loops: CDR1 MDHEN, CDR2 SYDVKM. The V end was cut by 6 bases, the J end by 7 bases, with 19 bases between. CDR3 DNA sequence: TGTGCCAGCAGCCTGATGGGGTCTCGAAACAACATTCAGTACTTC. Its translation is CASSLMGSRNNIQYF.

The V call is TRBV6-6, the J call TRBJ1-5, with D uncertain. V was clipped by 0 bases and J by 4 bases, with 7 bases between them. Germline V gene lookup returns CDR1 MNHNY and CDR2 SVGAGI (reference sequence). The CDR3 has 14 residues. The CDR3 sequence: CASSYSVRNQPQHF. The CDR3 region has the DNA TGTGCCAGCAGTTACTCGGTTAGGAATCAGCCCCAGCATTTT.

The rearrangement joins TRBV29-1 to TRBJ2-3, with D possibly being TRBD2 (5 bases). CDR3 size: 13 residues. Looked up from germline, CDR1 is SQVTM and CDR2 is ANQGSEA. Trimming took off 4 bases at V and 1 base at J, with 9 bases between the two ends. The CDR3 loop reads CSVVWRGTDTQYF. The DNA for the CDR3 is TGCAGCGTTGTATGGCGGGGCACAGATACGCAGTATTTT.

The rearrangement uses TRBV19 and TRBJ2-1; a possible D gene is TRBD2 (7 bases). Between the trimmed V and J ends, which lost 7 bases and 1 base, there was a span of 23 bases. There are 18 residues in the CDR3. Germline loops: CDR1 LNHDA, CDR2 SQIVND (reference sequence). DNA of the CDR3: TGTGCCAGTACCCCACCCCCCGGGCGGGGGCTTTCCTACAATGAGCAGTTCTTC. This translates into CASTPPPGRGLSYNEQFF.

The CDR3 DNA sequence: TGTGCCAGCAGTGAATTCCAGGGGACTGAAGCTTTCTTT. It encodes CASSEFQGTEAFF. V gene TRBV25-1 combines with J gene TRBJ1-1, with D perhaps TRBD1 (6 bases). The V and J ends lost 1 base and 5 bases respectively, with 8 bases between them. This CDR3 has 13 residues. CDR1 and CDR2 from the germline V gene are MGHDK and SYGVNS.

The chain recombines TRBV6-4 with TRBJ2-3; TRBD2 is a possible D gene (7 bases). This CDR3 comprises 15 residues. The V and J ends lost 3 bases and 4 bases respectively, with 14 bases between them. Germline V lookup: CDR1 MRHNA, CDR2 SNTAGT. Here the CDR3 DNA reads TGTGCCAGCAGTGAGGGACCCGGGGGGCCAGATACGCAGTATTTT. Protein product: CASSEGPGGPDTQYF.

This clone was observed at least ten times. The genes are TRBV5-1 and TRBJ2-3; D not resolved. Trimming shortened V by 0 bases and J by 0 bases, and 8 bases separated the two germline ends. Germline CDR1 reads SGHRS; CDR2 reads YFSETQ. This CDR3 contains 15 residues. CDR3 coding DNA: TGCGCCAGCAGCTTGGCTACTTTTAGCACAGATACGCAGTATTTT. As protein: CASSLATFSTDTQYF.

The CDR3 here is CASSPDPLTGRGNTIYF. CDR3 sequence (DNA): TGCGCCAGCAGCCCCGATCCCCTGACAGGGCGTGGAAACACCATATATTTT. V is TRBV5-1 and J is TRBJ1-3; the match to TRBD1 covers 7 bases. The ends lost 4 bases at V and 3 bases at J; junction bases unmatched: 13. The CDR3 runs to 17 residues. The germline CDR1 and CDR2 sequences are SGHRS and YFSETQ.

The genes are TRBV11-2 and TRBJ2-7; 11 bases agree with TRBD1. Trimming removed 0 bases from V and 6 bases from J; junction bases left unmatched: 7. The CDR3 contains 16 residues. Germline assignment: CDR1 SGHAT and CDR2 FQNNGV. CDR3 in amino acids: CASSLDTGTGGAEQYV. CDR3 sequence (DNA): TGTGCCAGCAGCTTAGACACCGGGACAGGGGGTGCCGAGCAGTACGTC.

V and J are TRBV7-9 and TRBJ2-7; D is possibly TRBD2 (6 bases). V was clipped by 8 bases and J by 7 bases, with 18 bases between them. The CDR3 extends over 13 amino acids. Germline assignment: CDR1 SEHNR and CDR2 FQNEAQ (reference sequence). The CDR3 DNA reads TGTGCCAGCCAGCTTAGACGGGGGTTAGAGCAGTACGTC. The encoded protein is CASQLRRGLEQYV.

This clone came up once. This chain uses TRBV5-8 with TRBJ2-1, with 8 bases aligning to TRBD2. This CDR3 is 15 amino acids long. Germline CDR1 SGHTS, CDR2 YDEGEE. The trim removed 4 bases at V and 0 bases at J, leaving 3 bases unmatched. This chain's CDR3 is CASSPGGTSYNEQFF. The CDR3 bases are TGTGCCAGCAGCCCGGGGGGGACCTCCTACAATGAGCAGTTCTTC.

The chain's CDR3 is CASRATGAQETQYF. Written as DNA, the CDR3 is TGTGCCAGCAGGGCTACAGGGGCCCAAGAGACCCAGTACTTC. The chain carries TRBV6-5 and TRBJ2-5; TRBD1 matches 7 bases. Germline V gene data show CDR1 as MNHEY and CDR2 as SVGAGI. The length of the CDR3 is 14 residues. V dropped 6 bases and J dropped 1; count of bases not matched to a gene: 5.

This chain connects TRBV9 to TRBJ1-6; 9 bases align to TRBD1. V trimming: 6 bases; J trimming: 7 bases; junction bases outside the gene matches: 5. The length of the CDR3 is 14 residues. Germline V gene lookup returns CDR1 SGDLS and CDR2 YYNGEE. The CDR3 DNA is TGTGCCAGCACCCGGACAGGGGACAATTCACCCCTCCACTTT. Its protein product is CASTRTGDNSPLHF.

V usage is TRBV6-1 and J usage is TRBJ2-7; TRBD1 matches 11 bases. The CDR3 has 15 amino acids. The V and J ends lost 3 bases and 3 bases, in that order; junction bases with no gene match: 4. CDR1 and CDR2 from the germline V gene are MNHNS and SASEGT. The CDR3 reads CASSEAGTGGYEQYV. As DNA, the CDR3 is TGTGCCAGCAGTGAGGCTGGGACAGGGGGCTACGAGCAGTACGTC.

This clone was recorded once. The V and J genes are TRBV5-1 and TRBJ1-3; D may be TRBD1 (5 bases). V was trimmed by 4 bases and J by 1 base, leaving 9 bases between them. The CDR3 loop spans 14 amino acids. The germline V gene encodes CDR1 SGHRS and CDR2 YFSETQ. The CDR3 spells CASSPTDSGNTIYF. As DNA, the CDR3 is TGCGCCAGCAGCCCGACAGATTCTGGAAACACCATATATTTT.

This clone was seen only once. This chain connects TRBV10-3 to TRBJ2-3, with 12 nucleotides matching TRBD2. The CDR3 totals 16 residues. The V segment lost 4 bases and the J segment 4 bases; nucleotides outside the gene matches: 6. CDR1 is ENHRY and CDR2 is SYGVKD in the germline V gene. In DNA, the CDR3 is TGTGCCATCAGTGGGGCTAGCGGGAGGGGGTCAGATACGCAGTATTTT. It translates to CAISGASGRGSDTQYF.

The CDR3 DNA reads as TGTGCCAGCAGCTTGGTCACAGGAACCGGTGGCTACACCTTC. This translates into CASSLVTGTGGYTF. The J gene is TRBJ1-2, the V gene TRBV5-6, with D possibly matching TRBD1 (5 bases). The CDR3 has 14 residues. The V end lost 0 bases, the J end lost 7 bases, and 13 bases lay between the germline ends. Germline CDR1 and CDR2: SGHDT and YYEEEE.

This clone occurred once. The V gene is TRBV5-1, the J gene TRBJ2-1; 12 nucleotides line up with TRBD2. J lost 1 base, V lost 0 bases, and 2 bases had no gene match. The CDR3 totals 17 residues. Germline CDR1 and CDR2: SGHRS and YFSETQ. DNA for the CDR3: TGCGCCAGCAGCTTGGGCCTAGCGGGGGGGTCCTACAATGAGCAGTTCTTC. It is translated as CASSLGLAGGSYNEQFF.

This clone showed up just a few times. CDR3 coding DNA: TGTGCCAGCAGCGTCCGGGCAACTAATGAAAAACTGTTTTTT. Translated: CASSVRATNEKLFF. This chain joins TRBV5-5 and TRBJ1-4; D gene ambiguous. Trimming removed 4 bases from V and 0 bases from J, with 7 bases in between. The CDR3 consists of 14 residues. The V gene's germline CDR1 is SGHKS and CDR2 YYEKEE (reference sequence).

The rearrangement joins TRBV5-4 to TRBJ2-2; no clear D. CDR1 and CDR2 (germline): SGHNT, YYREEE (reference sequence). V lost 0 bases and J 0 bases, leaving 9 bases between the germline ends. The CDR3 is 16 amino acids. Written as DNA, the CDR3 is TGTGCCAGCAGCTTGGGGGTCCAGGCGAACACCGGGGAGCTGTTTTTT. It yields the protein CASSLGVQANTGELFF.

The V gene is TRBV4-3, the J gene TRBJ1-1; TRBD1 matches at 9 bases. The V gene's germline CDR1 is LGHNA and CDR2 YSLEER. This CDR3 has 16 residues. V was pared by 2 bases and J by 10 bases, with 14 bases of the junction left unmatched. CDR3 residues: CASSQRLPGQGVVAFF. DNA for the CDR3: TGCGCCAGCAGCCAAAGGTTGCCGGGACAGGGTGTCGTAGCTTTCTTT.

J is TRBJ2-5 and V is TRBV5-1, with unresolved D. Gene TRBJ2-7 matches the end of the DNA better, so the J call may be wrong. The CDR3 loop spans 13 amino acids. Germline V gene data show CDR1 as SGHRS and CDR2 as YFSETQ. The CDR3 loop is CASSLGVLSEQYF. CDR3 in DNA: TGCGCCAGCAGCTTGGGAGTTCTTAGCGAGCAGTACTTC.